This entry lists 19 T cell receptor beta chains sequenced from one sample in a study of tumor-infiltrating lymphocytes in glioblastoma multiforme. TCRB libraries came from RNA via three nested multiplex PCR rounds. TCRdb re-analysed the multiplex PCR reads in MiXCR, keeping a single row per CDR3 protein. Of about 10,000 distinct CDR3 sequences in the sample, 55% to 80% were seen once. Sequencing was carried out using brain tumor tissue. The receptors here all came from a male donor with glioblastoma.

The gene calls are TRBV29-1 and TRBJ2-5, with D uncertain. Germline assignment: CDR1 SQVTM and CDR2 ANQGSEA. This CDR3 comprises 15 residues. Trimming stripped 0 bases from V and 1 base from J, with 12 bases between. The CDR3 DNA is TGCAGCGTTGAAGAGCATAGCCGCCGCCAAGAGACCCAGTACTTC. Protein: CSVEEHSRRQETQYF.

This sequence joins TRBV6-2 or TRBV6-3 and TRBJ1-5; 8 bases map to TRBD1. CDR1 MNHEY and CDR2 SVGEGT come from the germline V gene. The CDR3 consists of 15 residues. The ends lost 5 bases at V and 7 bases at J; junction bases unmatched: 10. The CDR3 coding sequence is TGTGCCAGCAGTCCGCTCGGGACAGGTAACCAGCCCCAGCATTTT. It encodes CASSPLGTGNQPQHF.

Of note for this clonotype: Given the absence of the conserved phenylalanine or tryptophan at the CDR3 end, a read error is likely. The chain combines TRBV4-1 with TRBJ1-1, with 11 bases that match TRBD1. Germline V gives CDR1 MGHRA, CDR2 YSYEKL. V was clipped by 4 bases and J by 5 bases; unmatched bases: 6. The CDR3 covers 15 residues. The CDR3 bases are TGCGCCAGCAGCCGAGCCGGGACAGGGGGAACTGAAGCTTTCCTT. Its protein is CASSRAGTGGTEAFL.

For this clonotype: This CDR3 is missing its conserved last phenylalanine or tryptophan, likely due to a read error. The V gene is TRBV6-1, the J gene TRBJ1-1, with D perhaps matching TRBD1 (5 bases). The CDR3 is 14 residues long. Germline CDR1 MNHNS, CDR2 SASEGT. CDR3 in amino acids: CASSLAEGITEAFL. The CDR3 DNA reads TGCGCCAGCAGTTTGGCCGAGGGGATCACTGAAGCTTTCTTA.

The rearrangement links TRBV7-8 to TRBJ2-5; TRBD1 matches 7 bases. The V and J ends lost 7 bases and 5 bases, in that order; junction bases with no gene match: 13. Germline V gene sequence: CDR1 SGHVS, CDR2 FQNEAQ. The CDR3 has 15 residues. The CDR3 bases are TGTGCCAGCAACCATAGACAGGGAGCCTCGGAGACCCAGTACTTC. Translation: CASNHRQGASETQYF.

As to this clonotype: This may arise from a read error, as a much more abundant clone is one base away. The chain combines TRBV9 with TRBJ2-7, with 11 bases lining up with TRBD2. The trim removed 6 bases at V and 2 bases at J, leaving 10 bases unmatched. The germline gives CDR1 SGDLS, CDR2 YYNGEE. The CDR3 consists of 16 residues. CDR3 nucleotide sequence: TGTGCCAGCAACGCAGAGGGGACTAGCGGCCCCTACGAGCAGTACTTC. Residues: CASNAEGTSGPYEQYF.

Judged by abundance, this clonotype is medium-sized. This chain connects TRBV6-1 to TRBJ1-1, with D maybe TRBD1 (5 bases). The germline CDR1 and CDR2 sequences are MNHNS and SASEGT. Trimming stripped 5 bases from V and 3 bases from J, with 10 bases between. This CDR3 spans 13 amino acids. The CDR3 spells CASSYGGYTEAFF. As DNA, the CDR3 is TGTGCCAGCAGTTATGGGGGGTACACTGAAGCTTTCTTT.

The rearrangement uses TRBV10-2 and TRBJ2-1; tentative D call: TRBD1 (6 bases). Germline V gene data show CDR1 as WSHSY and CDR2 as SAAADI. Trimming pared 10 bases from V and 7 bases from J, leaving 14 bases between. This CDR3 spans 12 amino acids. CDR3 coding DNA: TGCGCCATCTCGACAGGTGCGAATGAGCAGTTCTTC. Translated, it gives CAISTGANEQFF.

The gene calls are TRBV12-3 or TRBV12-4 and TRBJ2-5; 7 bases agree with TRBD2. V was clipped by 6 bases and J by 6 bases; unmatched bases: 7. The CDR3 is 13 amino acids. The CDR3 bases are TGTGCCAGCAGAGGCGCAGCGGGAAAGACCCAGTACTTC. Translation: CASRGAAGKTQYF.

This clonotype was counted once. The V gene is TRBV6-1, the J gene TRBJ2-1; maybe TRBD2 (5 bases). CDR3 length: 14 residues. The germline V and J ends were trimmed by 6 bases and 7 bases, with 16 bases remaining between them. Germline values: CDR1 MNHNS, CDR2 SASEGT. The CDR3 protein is CASSQVAPINEQFF. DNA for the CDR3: TGTGCCAGCAGCCAGGTAGCGCCAATTAATGAGCAGTTCTTC.

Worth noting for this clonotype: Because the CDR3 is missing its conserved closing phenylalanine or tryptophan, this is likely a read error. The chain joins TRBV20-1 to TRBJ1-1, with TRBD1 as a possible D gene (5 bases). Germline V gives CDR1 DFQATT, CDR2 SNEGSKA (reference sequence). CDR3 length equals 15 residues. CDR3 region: CSTSRTGGGYTEAFS. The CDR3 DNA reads TGCAGTACTAGCCGAACCGGGGGGGGATACACTGAAGCTTTCTCT.

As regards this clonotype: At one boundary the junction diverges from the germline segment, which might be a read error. CDR3 residues: CASSDLYSSGSNEQFF. DNA for the CDR3: TGCGCCAGCAGTGACCTCTACTCTAGCGGGAGCAATGAGCAATTCTTC. The V gene is TRBV10-2, the J gene TRBJ2-1, with TRBD2 matching over 10 bases. The germline V gene encodes CDR1 WSHSY and CDR2 SAAADI. The CDR3 extends over 16 amino acids.

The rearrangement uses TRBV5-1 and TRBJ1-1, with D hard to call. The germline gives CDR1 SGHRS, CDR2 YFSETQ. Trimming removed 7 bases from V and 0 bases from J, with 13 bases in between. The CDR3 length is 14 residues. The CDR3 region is CASRTGDMNTEAFF. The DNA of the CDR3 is TGCGCCAGCCGGACCGGAGATATGAACACTGAAGCTTTCTTT.

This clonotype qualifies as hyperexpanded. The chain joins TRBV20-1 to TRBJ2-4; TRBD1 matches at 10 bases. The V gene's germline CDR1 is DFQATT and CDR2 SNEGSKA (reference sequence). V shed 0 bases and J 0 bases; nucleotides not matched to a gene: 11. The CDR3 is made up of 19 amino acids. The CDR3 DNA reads TGCAGTGCTAGAGACCCGGACAGGGGGATTCGGAAAGCCAAAAACATTCAGTACTTC. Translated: CSARDPDRGIRKAKNIQYF.

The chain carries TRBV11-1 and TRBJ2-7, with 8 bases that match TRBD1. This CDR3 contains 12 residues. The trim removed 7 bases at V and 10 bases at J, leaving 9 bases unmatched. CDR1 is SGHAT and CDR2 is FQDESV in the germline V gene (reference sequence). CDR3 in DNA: TGTGCCAGCAACAGACAGGGGCGCGAACAGTACTTC. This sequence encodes CASNRQGREQYF.

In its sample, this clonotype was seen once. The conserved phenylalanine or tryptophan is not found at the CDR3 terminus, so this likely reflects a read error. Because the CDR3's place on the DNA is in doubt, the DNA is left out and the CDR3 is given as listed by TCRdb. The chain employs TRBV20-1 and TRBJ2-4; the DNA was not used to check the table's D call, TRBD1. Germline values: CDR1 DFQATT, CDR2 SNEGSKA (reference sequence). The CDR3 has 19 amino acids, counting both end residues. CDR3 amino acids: CSARYPDRGVRKVKNIQYS.

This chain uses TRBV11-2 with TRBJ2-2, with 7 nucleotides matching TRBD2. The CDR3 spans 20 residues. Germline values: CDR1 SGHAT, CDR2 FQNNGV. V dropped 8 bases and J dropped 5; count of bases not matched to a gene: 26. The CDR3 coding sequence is TGTGCCAGCGCCCCCTCATTCGGCCAAGTGCTAGCGGTAAATACCGGGGAGCTGTTTTTT. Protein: CASAPSFGQVLAVNTGELFF.

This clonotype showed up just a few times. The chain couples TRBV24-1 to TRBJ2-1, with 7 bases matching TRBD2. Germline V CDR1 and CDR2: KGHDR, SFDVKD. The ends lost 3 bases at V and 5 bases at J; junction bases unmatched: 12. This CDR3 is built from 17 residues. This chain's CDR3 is CATSDPSMREWDNEQFF. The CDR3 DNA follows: TGTGCCACCAGTGATCCCTCCATGCGGGAGTGGGACAATGAGCAGTTCTTC.

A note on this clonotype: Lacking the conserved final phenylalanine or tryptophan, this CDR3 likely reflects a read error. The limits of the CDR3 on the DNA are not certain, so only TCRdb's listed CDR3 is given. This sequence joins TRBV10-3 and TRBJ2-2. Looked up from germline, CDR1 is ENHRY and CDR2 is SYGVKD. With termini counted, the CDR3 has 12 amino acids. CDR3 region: CAINEDSGEPFY.